The T cell receptor (beta chain) described here comes from a study of cytomegalovirus exposure and HLA in healthy donors. 60 Vbeta and 13 Jbeta primers were used in PCR. Using immunoSEQ multiplex PCR, the repertoire was profiled, and TCRdb retains in-frame clones only, with some absent. The table records 100,000 or so clones, around 84% of them present only once. Study conclusions and caveats: Later analysis associated a missense DCLRE1C variant with TCR beta V- and J-gene trimming.

To note about this clone: The antigen is unknown.

The V gene lost 0 bases and the J gene lost 7 bases, with 15 bases spanning the gap. The germline V gene encodes CDR1 MNHEY and CDR2 SVGAGI. CDR3 length: 15 residues. Sequenced sample: PBMCs. The chain couples TRBV6-5 to TRBJ1-2; D gene uncertain. The clonotype originates from a man younger than 35 in good health and CMV-seronegative. As DNA, the CDR3 is TGTGCCAGCAGTTACTCCTTAACAGCAGTCGGTGGCTACACCTTC. Amino acid sequence: CASSYSLTAVGGYTF.